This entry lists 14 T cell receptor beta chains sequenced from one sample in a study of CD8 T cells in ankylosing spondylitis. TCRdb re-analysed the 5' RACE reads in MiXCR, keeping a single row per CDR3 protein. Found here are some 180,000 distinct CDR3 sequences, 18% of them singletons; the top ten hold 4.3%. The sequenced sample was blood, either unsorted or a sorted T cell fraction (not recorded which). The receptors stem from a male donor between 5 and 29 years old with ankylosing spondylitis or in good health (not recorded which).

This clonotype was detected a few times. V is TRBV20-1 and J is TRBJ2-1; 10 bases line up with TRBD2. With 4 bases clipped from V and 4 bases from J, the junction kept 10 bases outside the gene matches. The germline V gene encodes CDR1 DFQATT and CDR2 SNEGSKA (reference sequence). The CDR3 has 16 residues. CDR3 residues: CSATTKREGPYNEQFF. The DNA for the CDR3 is TGCAGTGCTACGACTAAGCGGGAGGGCCCTTACAATGAGCAGTTCTTC.

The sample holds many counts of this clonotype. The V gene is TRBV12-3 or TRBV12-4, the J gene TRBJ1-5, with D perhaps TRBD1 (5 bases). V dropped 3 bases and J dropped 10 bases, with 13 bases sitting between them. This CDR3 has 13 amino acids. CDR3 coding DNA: TGTGCCAGCAGTTTTCAGGGCCTAGGACCCCAGCATTTT. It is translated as CASSFQGLGPQHF.

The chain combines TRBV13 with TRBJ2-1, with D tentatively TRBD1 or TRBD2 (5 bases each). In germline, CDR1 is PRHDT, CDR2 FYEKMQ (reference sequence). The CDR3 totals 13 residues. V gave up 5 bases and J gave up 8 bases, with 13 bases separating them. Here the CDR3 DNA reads TGTGCCAGCAGCGGGACCCCCTTAGATGAGCAGTTCTTC. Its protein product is CASSGTPLDEQFF.

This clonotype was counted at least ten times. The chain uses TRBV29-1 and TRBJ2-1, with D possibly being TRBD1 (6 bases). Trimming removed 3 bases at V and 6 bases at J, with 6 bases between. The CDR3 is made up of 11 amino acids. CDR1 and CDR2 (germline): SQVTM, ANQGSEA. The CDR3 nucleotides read TGCAGCGTTGACAGGGGCAATGAGCAGTTCTTC. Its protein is CSVDRGNEQFF.

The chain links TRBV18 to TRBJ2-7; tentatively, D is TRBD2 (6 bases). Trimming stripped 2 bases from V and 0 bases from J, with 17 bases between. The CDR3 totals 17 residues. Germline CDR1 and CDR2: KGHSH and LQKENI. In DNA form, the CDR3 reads TGTGCCAGCTCACCATTAGGACTACCCGAGGGCTCCTACGAGCAGTACGTC. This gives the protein CASSPLGLPEGSYEQYV.

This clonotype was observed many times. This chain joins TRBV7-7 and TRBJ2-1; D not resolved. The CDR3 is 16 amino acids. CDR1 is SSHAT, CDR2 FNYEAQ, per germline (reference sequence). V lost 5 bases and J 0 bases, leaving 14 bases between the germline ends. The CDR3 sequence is CASSALPRSSYNEQFF. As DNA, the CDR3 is TGTGCCAGCAGCGCCCTCCCTAGAAGCTCCTACAATGAGCAGTTCTTC.

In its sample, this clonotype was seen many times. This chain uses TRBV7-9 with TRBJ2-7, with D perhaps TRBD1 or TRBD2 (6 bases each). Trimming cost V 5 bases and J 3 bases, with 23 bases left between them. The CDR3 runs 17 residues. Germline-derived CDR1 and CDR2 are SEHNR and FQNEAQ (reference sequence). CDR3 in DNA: TGTGCCAGCAGCCCTTGGGGGCGGGACAAGGTCGTCTACGAGCAGTACTTC. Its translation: CASSPWGRDKVVYEQYF.

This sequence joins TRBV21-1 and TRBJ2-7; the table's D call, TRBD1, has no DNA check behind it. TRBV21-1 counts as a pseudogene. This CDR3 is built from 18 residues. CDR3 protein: CASSKQPQWGATSYEQYV. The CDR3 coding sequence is TGTGCCAGCAGCAAACAGCCCCAGTGGGGGGCTACCTCCTACGAGCAGTACGTC.

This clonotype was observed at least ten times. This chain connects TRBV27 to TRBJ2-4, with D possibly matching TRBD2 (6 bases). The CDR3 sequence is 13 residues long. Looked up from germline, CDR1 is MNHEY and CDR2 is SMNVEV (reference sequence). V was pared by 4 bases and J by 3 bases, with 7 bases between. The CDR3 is CASSWGDKNIQYF. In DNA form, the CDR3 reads TGTGCCAGCAGTTGGGGGGACAAAAACATTCAGTACTTC.

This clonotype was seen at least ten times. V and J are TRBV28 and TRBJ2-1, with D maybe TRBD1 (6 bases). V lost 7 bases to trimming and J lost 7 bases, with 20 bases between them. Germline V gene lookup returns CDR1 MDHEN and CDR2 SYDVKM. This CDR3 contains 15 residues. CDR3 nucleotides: TGTGCCAGCAAGGGGGTGAGGGGAATTGATAATGAGCAGTTCTTC. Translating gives CASKGVRGIDNEQFF.

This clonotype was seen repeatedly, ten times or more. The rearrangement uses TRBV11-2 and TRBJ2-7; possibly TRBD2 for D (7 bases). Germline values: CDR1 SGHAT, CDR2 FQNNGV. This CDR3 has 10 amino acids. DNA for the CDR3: TGTGCCACCCCGGGGGGCCAGGGTGTGGTC. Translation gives CATPGGQGVV.

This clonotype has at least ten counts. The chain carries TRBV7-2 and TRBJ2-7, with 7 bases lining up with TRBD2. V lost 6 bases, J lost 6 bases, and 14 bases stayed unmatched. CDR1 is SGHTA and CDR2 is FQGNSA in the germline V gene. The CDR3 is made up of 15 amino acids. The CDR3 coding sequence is TGTGCCAGCAGTAACTTGGCGGGACTAAGCAGCGAGCAGTACGTC. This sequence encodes CASSNLAGLSSEQYV.

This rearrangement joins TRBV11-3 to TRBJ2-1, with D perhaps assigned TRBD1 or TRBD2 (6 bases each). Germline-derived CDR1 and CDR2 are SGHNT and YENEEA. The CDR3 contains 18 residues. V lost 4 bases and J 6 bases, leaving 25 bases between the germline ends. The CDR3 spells CASSSPVGDGGASNEQFF. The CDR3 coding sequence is TGTGCCAGCAGCTCACCGGTAGGGGACGGGGGCGCGAGCAATGAGCAGTTCTTC.

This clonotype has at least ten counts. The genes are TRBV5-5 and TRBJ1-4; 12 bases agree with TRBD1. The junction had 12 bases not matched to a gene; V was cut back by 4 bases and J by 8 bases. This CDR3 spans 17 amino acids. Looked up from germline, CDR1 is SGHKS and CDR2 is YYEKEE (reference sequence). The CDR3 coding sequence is TGTGCCAGCAGCCCTCCACTACGGGACAGGGGGCAAGAAAAACTGTTTTTT. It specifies CASSPPLRDRGQEKLFF.